The clone carrying this T cell receptor (beta chain) was seen only a few times. Its target is not known. The CDR3 extends over 15 amino acids. Germline CDR1 is SGHAT and CDR2 is FQNNGV. The junction had 8 bases not matched to a gene; V was cut back by 0 bases and J by 7 bases. The data are from a study of CD8+ T cells in alopecia areata. At the level of the study: Each of the treated patients was given oral tofacitinib, 5 to 10 mg twice daily, for moderate-to-severe alopecia areata. Findings of the study overall: Scalp and blood samples kept many expanded lesional clones throughout tofacitinib.

Treatment specified: oral pan-JAK inhibitor, 5-10 mg twice daily. Individuals with alopecia areata gave both lesional scalp punch biopsies and peripheral blood for collection. Sorted populations comprised CD4+ and CD8+ T cells obtained from PBMCs. RNA extraction was followed by reverse transcription into cDNA, which acted as the sequencing template. Method: immunoSEQ multiplex PCR; TCRdb's copy keeps in-frame clones and lacks some. The profile shows fewer than 250,000 clones, less than 50% of them singletons. The genes are TRBV11-2 and TRBJ2-7; 8 bases are shared with TRBD2. The sequencing here drew on CD4+ T cells sorted from blood, taken at approximately week 39, from a patient treated with tofacitinib. The TCR originated in a human donor with alopecia areata. CDR3 in amino acids: CASSLDWAGGREQYF. The CDR3 DNA sequence: TGTGCCAGCAGCTTAGATTGGGCGGGAGGACGGGAGCAGTACTTC.